This TCR beta chain is drawn from a study of response to subunit inactivated influenza vaccine. Study findings and constraints: The authors suggested that few new T cells are recruited per seasonal influenza vaccination.

The CDR3 has 15 residues. The junction had 5 bases not matched to a gene; V was cut back by 4 bases and J by 6 bases. Germline CDR1 and CDR2: LGHNA and YSLEER. This clonotype was seen at least ten times. What it recognizes is unknown. TCRdb reprocessed the RT-PCR reads with MiXCR, giving one entry per CDR3 protein. The data contain some 600,000 distinct CDR3 sequences, approximately 15% of them singletons. Sequences were derived from PBMCs from blood, sampled 14 to 15 days before vaccination. The receptor's source is a man between 50 and 59 years old who received an inactivated influenza vaccine. The chain joins TRBV4-3 to TRBJ2-3; 12 nucleotides align to TRBD2. Here the CDR3 reads CASSRLAGGRDTQYF. CDR3 bases: TGCGCCAGCAGCCGTCTAGCGGGGGGGCGGGATACGCAGTATTTT.